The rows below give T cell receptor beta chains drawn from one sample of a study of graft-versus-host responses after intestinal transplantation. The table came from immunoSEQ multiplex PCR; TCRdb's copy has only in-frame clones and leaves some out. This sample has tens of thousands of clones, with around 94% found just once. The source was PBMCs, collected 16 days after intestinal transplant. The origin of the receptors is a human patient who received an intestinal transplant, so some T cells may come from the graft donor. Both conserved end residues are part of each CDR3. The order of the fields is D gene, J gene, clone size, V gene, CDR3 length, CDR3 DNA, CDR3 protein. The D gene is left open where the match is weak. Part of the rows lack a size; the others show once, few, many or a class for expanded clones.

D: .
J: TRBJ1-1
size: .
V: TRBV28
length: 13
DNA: TGTGCCAGCAGCCTAGGTAAAACAACTGAAGCTTTCTTT
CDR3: CASSLGKTTEAFF

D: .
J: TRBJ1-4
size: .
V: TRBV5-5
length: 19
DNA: TGTGCCAGCAGCCCCTTTGACGATCGGGTTTCCCTTTTTAATGAAAAACTGTTTTTT
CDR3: CASSPFDDRVSLFNEKLFF

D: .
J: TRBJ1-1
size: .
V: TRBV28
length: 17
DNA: TGTGCCAGCAGTTTTTTTGGCCAGGGATCAATGAACACTGAAGCTTTCTTT
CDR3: CASSFFGQGSMNTEAFF

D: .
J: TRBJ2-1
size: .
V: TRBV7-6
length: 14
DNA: TGTGCCAGCAGCTTAACGGTGGGAGGTAATGAGCAGTTCTTC
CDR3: CASSLTVGGNEQFF

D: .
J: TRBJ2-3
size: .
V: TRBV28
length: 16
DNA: TGTGCCAGCAGTTTATCCAGGGGCTCTAGCACAGATACGCAGTATTTT
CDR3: CASSLSRGSSTDTQYF

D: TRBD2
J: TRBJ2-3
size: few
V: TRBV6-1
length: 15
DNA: TGTGCCAGCAGTGGACTAGCGGGAGGGCCAGATACGCAGTATTTT
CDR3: CASSGLAGGPDTQYF

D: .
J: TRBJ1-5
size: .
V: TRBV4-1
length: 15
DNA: TGCGCCAGCAGCCAATATGGGGTTAGCAATCAGCCCCAGCATTTT
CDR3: CASSQYGVSNQPQHF

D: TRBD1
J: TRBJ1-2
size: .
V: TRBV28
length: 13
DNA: TGTGCCAGCAGCCTGGACAGGATCTATGGCTACACCTTC
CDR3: CASSLDRIYGYTF

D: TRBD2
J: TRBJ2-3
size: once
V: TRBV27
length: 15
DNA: TGTGCCAGCAGTCCGCAGGGAGGGCGGACAGATACGCAGTATTTT
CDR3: CASSPQGGRTDTQYF

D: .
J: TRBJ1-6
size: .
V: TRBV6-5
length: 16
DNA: TGTGCCAGCAGTTACTCGGTTTCTCCGGGGAATTCACCCCTCCACTTT
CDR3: CASSYSVSPGNSPLHF

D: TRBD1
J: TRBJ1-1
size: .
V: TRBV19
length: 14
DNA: TGTGCCAGTAGTATGGACAGGGGGATCACTGAAGCTTTCTTT
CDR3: CASSMDRGITEAFF

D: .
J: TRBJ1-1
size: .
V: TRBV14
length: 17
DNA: TGTGCCAGCAGCGCAGGGCCTTCCAACGGTATGAACACTGAAGCTTTCTTT
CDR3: CASSAGPSNGMNTEAFF

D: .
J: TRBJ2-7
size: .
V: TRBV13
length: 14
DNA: TGTGCCAGCAGCTTACGGGCCGCCCAATACGAGCAGTACTTC
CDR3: CASSLRAAQYEQYF

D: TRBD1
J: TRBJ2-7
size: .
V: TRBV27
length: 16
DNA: TGTGCCAGCAGTTTATTGAGGGGACAGGGGGCCGTCGAGCAGTACTTC
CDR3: CASSLLRGQGAVEQYF

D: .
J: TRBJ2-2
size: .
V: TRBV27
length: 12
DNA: TGTGCCAGCAGTCCCTACACCGGGGAGCTGTTTTTT
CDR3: CASSPYTGELFF

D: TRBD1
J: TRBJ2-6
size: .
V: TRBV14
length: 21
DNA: TGTGCCAGCAGCCAAGATCTCTATGGGACAGGGGTTAAAAGGGGGGCCAACGTCCTGACTTTC
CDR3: CASSQDLYGTGVKRGANVLTF

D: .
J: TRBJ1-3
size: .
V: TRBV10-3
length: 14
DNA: TGTGCCATCAGTGAGTCAGGCTCTGGAAACACCATATATTTT
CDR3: CAISESGSGNTIYF